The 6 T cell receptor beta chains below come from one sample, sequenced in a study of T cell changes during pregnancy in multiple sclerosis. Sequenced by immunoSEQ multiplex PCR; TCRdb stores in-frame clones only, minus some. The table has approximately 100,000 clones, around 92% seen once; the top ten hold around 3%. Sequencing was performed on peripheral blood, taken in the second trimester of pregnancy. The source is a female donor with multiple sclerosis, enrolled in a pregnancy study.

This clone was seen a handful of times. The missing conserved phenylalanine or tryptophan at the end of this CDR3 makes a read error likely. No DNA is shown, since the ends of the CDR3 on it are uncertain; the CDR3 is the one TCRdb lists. CDR3 protein: CASSYHPRTGRFARI. The rearrangement links TRBV6-5 to TRBJ1-1; the listed D gene, TRBD1, was not tested against the DNA. The CDR3 is 15 amino acids long, termini counted. CDR1 and CDR2 (germline): MNHEY, SVGAGI.

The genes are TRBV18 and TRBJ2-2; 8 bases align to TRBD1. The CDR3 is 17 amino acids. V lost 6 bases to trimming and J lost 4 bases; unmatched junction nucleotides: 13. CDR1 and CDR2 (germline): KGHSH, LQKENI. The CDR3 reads CASSLNGQGVVTGELFF. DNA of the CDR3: TGTGCCAGCTCTCTAAATGGACAGGGCGTCGTCACCGGGGAGCTGTTTTTT.

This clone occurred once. CDR3: CASRRGSGNTIYF. CDR3 nucleotide sequence: TGTGCCTCCCGTCGAGGGTCTGGAAACACCATATATTTT. V is TRBV19 and J is TRBJ1-3; D unresolved. V was cut by 11 bases and J by 1 base, with 12 bases left in between. Germline CDR1 is LNHDA and CDR2 is SQIVND (reference sequence). The CDR3 totals 13 residues.

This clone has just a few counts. As DNA, the CDR3 is TGTGCCACCGCGCATCCGGGAGAGCAGTACTTC. Protein product: CATAHPGEQYF. V usage is TRBV6-5 and J usage is TRBJ2-7; possibly TRBD2 for D (5 bases). The V end was cut by 10 bases, the J end by 7 bases, with 14 bases between. CDR1 is MNHEY and CDR2 is SVGAGI in the germline V gene. The CDR3 is made up of 11 amino acids.

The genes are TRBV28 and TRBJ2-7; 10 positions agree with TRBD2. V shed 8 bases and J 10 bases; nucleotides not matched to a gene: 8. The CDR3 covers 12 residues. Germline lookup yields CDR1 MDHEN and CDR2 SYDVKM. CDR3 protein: CASGSLAGLQYF. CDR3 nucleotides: TGTGCCAGCGGATCACTAGCGGGGTTACAGTACTTC.

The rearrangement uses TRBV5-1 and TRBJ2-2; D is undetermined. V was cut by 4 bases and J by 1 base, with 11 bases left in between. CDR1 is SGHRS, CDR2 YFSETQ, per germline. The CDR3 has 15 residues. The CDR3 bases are TGCGCCAGCAGCCAAATCCAAAAGAACACCGGGGAGCTGTTTTTT. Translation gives CASSQIQKNTGELFF.